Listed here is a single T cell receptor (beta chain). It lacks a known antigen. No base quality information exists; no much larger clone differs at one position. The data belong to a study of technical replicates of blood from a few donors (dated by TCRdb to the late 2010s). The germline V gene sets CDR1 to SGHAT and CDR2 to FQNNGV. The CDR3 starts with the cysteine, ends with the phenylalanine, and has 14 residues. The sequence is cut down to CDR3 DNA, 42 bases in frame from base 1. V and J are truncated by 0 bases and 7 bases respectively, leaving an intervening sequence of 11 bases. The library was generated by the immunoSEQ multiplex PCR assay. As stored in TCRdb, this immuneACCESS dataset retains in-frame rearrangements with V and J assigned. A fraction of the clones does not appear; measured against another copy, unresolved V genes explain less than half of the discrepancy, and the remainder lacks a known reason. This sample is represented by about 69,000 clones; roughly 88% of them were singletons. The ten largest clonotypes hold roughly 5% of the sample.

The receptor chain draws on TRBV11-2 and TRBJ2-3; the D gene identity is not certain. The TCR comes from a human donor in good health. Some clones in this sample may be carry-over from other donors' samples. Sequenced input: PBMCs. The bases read TGTGCCAGCAGCTTAGATGTGAGGAGACATACGCAGTATTTT. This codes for CASSLDVRRHTQYF.